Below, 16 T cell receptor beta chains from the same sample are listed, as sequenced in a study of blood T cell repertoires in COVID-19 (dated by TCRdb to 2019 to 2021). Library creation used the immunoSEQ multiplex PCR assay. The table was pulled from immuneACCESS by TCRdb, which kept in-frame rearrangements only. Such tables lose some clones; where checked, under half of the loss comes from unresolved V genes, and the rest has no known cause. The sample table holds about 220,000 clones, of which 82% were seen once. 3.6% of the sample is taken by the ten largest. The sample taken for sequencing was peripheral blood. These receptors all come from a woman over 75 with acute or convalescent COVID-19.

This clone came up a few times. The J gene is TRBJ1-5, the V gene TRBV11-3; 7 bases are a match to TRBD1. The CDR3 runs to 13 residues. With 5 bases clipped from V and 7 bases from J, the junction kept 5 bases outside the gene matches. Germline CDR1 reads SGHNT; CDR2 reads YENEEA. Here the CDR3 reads CASSQGGGQPQHF. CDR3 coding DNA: TGTGCCAGCAGCCAGGGGGGTGGGCAGCCCCAGCATTTT.

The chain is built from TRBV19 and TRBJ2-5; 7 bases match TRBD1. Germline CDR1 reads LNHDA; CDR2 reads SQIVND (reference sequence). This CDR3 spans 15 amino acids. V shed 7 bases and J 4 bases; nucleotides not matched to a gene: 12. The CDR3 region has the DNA TGTGCCAGTAAACCCCGGTCACAGGGGCCAGAGACCCAGTACTTC. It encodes CASKPRSQGPETQYF.

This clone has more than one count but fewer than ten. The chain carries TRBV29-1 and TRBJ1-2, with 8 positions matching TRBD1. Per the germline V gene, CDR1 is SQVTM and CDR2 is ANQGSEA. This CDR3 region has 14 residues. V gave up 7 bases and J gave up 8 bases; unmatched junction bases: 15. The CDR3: CSAERAGGARGYTF. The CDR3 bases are TGCAGCGCAGAAAGGGCAGGGGGCGCGCGGGGCTACACCTTC.

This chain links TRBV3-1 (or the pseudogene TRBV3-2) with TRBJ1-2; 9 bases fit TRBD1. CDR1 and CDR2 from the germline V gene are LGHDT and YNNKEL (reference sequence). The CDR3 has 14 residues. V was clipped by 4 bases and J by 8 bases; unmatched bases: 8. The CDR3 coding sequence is TGTGCCAGCAGCCCCCGGACAGGGGCGAAAGGCTACACCTTC. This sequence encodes CASSPRTGAKGYTF.

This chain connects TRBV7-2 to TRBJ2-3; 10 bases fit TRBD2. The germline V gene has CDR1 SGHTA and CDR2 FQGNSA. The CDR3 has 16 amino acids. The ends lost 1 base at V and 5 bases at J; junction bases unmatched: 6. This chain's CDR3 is CASSLGGGTSVDTQYF. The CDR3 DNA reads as TGTGCCAGCAGCTTAGGGGGGGGGACTAGCGTAGATACGCAGTATTTT.

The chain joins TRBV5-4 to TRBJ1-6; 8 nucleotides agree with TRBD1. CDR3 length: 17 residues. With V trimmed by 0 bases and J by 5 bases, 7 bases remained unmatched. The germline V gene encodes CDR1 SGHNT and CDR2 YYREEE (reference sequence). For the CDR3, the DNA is TGTGCCAGCAGCTTGGGACAGGGGAGGGATCATAATTCACCCCTCCACTTT. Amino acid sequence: CASSLGQGRDHNSPLHF.

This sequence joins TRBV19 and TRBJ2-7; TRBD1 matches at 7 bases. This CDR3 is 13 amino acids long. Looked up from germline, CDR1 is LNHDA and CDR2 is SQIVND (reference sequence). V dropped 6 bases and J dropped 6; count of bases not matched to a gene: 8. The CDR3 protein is CASSRQGSSEQYF. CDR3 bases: TGTGCCAGTAGCCGACAGGGCTCTAGCGAGCAGTACTTC.

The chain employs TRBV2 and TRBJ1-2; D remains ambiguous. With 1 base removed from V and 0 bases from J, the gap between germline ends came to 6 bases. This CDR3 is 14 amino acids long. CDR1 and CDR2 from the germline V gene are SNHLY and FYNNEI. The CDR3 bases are TGTGCCAGCAGTGAAGGACTAGCTAACTATGGCTACACCTTC. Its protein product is CASSEGLANYGYTF.

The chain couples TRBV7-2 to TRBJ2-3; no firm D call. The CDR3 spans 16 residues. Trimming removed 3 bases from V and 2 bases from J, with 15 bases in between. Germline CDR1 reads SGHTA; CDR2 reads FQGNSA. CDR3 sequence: CASSFRAAGVTDTQYF. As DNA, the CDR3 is TGTGCCAGCAGCTTCCGAGCCGCAGGCGTCACAGATACGCAGTATTTT.

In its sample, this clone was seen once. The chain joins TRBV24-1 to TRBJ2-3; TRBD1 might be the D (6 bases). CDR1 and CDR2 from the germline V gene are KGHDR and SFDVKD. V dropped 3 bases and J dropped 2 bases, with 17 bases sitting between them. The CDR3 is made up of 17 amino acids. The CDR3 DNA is TGTGCCACCAGTGATCCTCCGAAACAGGGCACCACAGATACGCAGTATTTT. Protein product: CATSDPPKQGTTDTQYF.

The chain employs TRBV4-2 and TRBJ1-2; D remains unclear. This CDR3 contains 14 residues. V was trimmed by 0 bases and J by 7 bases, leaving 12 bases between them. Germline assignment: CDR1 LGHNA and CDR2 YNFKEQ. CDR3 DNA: TGTGCCAGCAGCCAAGAAAGGCGGTTGAGTGGCTACACCTTC. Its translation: CASSQERRLSGYTF.

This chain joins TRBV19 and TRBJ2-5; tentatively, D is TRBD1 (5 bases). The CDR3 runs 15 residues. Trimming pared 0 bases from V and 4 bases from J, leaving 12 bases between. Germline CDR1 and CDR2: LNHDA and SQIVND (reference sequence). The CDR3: CASSIEVRAAETQYF. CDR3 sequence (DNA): TGTGCCAGTAGTATAGAGGTCAGGGCGGCAGAGACCCAGTACTTC.

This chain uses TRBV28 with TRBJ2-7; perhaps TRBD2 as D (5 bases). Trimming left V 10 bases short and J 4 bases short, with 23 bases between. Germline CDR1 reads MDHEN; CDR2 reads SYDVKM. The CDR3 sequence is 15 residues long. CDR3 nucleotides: TGTGCCATCTCACCGGAGGACCCACTCCAGTACGAGCAGTACTTC. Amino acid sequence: CAISPEDPLQYEQYF.

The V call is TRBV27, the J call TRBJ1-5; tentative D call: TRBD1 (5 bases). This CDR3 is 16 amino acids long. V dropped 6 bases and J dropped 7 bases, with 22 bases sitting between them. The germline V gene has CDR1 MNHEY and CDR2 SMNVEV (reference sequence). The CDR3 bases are TGTGCCAGCAGCCCCCGCACGGGGGTACGAGGACAGCCCCAGCATTTT. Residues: CASSPRTGVRGQPQHF.

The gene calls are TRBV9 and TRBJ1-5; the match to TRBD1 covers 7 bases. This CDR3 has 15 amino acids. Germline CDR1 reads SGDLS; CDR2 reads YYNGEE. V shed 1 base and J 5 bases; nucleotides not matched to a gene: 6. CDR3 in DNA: TGTGCCAGCAGCGTATCGGGACAGTCTGATCAGCCCCAGCATTTT. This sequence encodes CASSVSGQSDQPQHF. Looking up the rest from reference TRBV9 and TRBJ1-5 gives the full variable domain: DSGVTQTPKHLITATGQRVTLRCSPRSGDLSVYWYQQSLDQGLQFLIQYYNGEERAKGNILERFSAQQFPDLHSELNLSSLELGDSALYFCASSVSGQSDQPQHFGDGTRLSIL.

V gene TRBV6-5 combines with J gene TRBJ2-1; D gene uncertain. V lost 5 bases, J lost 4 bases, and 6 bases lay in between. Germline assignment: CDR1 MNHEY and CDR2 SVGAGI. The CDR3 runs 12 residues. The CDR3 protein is CASSPPYNEQFF. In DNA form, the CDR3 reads TGTGCCAGCAGTCCCCCATACAATGAGCAGTTCTTC.